This T cell receptor (beta chain) originates from a study of cytomegalovirus exposure and HLA in healthy donors. Across the study: The study's early data release held 75 million to 95 million unique TCRs from HLA-typed donors. General study results and limits: Later on, a genetic analysis was performed. It linked a missense variant in DCLRE1C with V- and J-gene trimming of TCR beta.

A multiplex PCR was run with 60 Vbeta primers and 13 Jbeta primers. Sequencing was performed with immunoSEQ multiplex PCR; in TCRdb, only in-frame clones are kept and a portion is missing. The profile covers about 130,000 clones, with 65% to 90% appearing a single time and roughly 1.2% taken by the ten largest. This clone was observed a single time. Its antigen is undetermined. The CDR3 extends over 17 amino acids. Per germline, CDR1 LGHNT and CDR2 FRNRAP. With V trimmed by 1 base and J by 8 bases, 9 bases remained unmatched. Sequencing used PBMCs. The TCR comes from a girl aged 2-10 years in good health and CMV-seronegative. The J gene is TRBJ2-1, the V gene TRBV12-5; 12 nucleotides line up with TRBD2. CDR3 sequence (DNA): TGTGCTAGTGGTTTGGGGACTAGCGGGGCCTTAGGCCATGAGCAGTTCTTC. Translating gives CASGLGTSGALGHEQFF.